Presented here are 3 T cell receptor beta chains from one specimen sequenced in a study of vaccination effects on CD4 cells after COVID-19 (dated by TCRdb to 2021 to 2024). Their cognate antigens are unknown. To identify antigen-specific CD4+ T cell clonotypes by their expansion, the ViraFEST assay first stimulated PBMC with viral peptide pools and then applied TCR sequencing. After around eleven days of culture, CD4+ T cells were isolated with the EasySep CD4+ T cell isolation kit. Convalescent patients had PCR-confirmed SARS-CoV-2 infection between March and December 2020, before Alpha, Beta and Delta variants emerged in the United States. Libraries were made using the immunoSEQ multiplex PCR assay. TCRdb mirrors the immuneACCESS table, restricted to in-frame sequences. Some clones are absent from its copies; in checked studies, under half trace to an unresolved V gene, and the reason for the others is unknown. The sample table records 30,000 to 45,000 clones; about three quarters of these occur just once. The top ten hold about a sixth of the sample.

The source material was CD4+ T cells from PBMCs cultured with HCoV-NL63 spike peptides, sampled before COVID-19 vaccination. The cell subset or site label for this specimen denotes: HCoV-NL63 spike overlapping peptide pool stimulation. Receptors originate from a human donor who had a prior SARS-CoV-2 infection.

This rearrangement joins TRBV15 to TRBJ2-4; D is perhaps TRBD1 (6 bases). CDR3 length: 14 residues. The V gene lost 5 bases and the J gene lost 10 bases, with 18 bases spanning the gap. Per germline, CDR1 LNHNV and CDR2 YYDKDF (reference sequence). For the CDR3, the DNA is TGTGCCACCAGCTACAAAGGGGGTAGTCTTATTCAGTACTTC. Encoded protein: CATSYKGGSLIQYF.

The rearrangement joins TRBV19 to TRBJ1-3, with D maybe TRBD1 (6 bases). This CDR3 contains 19 residues. V dropped 3 bases and J dropped 0 bases, with 21 bases sitting between them. Germline V gene sequence: CDR1 LNHDA, CDR2 SQIVND (reference sequence). The chain's CDR3 is CASSIGPFRGPSSGNTIYF. CDR3 nucleotides: TGTGCCAGTAGTATCGGACCCTTCAGGGGACCTAGCTCTGGAAACACCATATATTTT.

The chain joins TRBV7-3 to TRBJ2-7; 7 nucleotides match TRBD2. V lost 1 base, J lost 7 bases, and 7 bases stayed unmatched. From germline, CDR1 is SGHTA and CDR2 FQGTGA. This CDR3 has 14 amino acids. In DNA, the CDR3 is TGTGCCAGCAGCTTAAGGGGGGGGATGGGAGAGCAGTACTTC. Encoded protein: CASSLRGGMGEQYF.